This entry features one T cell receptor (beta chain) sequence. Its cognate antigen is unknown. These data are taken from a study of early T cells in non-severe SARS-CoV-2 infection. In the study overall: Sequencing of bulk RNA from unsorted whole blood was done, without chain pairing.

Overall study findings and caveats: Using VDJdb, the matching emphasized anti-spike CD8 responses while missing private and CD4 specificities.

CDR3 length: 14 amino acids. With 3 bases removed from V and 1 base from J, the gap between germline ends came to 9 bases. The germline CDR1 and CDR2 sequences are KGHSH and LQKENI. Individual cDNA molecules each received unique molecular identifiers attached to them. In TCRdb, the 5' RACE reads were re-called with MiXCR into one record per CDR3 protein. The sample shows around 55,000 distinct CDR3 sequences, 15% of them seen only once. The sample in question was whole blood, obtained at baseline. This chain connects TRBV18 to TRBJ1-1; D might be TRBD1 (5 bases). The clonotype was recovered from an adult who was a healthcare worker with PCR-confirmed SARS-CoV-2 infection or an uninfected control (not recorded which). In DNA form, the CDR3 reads TGTGCCAGCTCACCTGCGACAGCGAACACTGAAGCTTTCTTT. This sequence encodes CASSPATANTEAFF.